The TCR beta chain described here comes from a study of blood T cells in healthy people across ages (dated by TCRdb to about 2015). With regard to the full study: In model experiments, template switching captured roughly one uniquely barcoded TCR beta cDNA molecule for every two T cells. The donors were divided into four age groups: young (average around 15 years), middle-aged (almost 40), aged (about 60) and long-lived (82). To avoid experimental bias, donors of different ages were spread randomly across the sequencing lanes. The study measured age-related changes in TCR beta repertoire diversity using deep sequencing normalized with unique cDNA molecular identifiers. For two donors (one aged 18 to 30 and one aged 80 or older), the study analyzed two additional independent replicas of 1 million unique cDNA reads from the same blood draw. Findings and caveats that apply to the study as a whole: Because profiling used bulk unsorted PBMCs, naive and antigen-experienced compartments could not be compared conclusively. Donor CMV infection status was unknown, potentially confounding age-related changes in expanded clonotypes. As age increased, observed TCR beta diversity per million T cells dropped in a roughly linear way, and a significant reduction was already evident by age around 41. The long-lived group showed more naive CD4+ T cells, fewer expanded clones and increased TCR diversity than the aged group, suggesting age selection. Observed TCR beta diversity correlated strongly with the percentage of naive T cells measured by flow cytometry. Estimates of total diversity from one million sequenced T cells were regarded as lower bounds and underestimates.

The roughly 39 donors, aged roughly 6 to 90 years, were systemically healthy Caucasian individuals from Russia. Each donor gave 8 to 10 milliliters of peripheral blood, collected into EDTA-treated Vacutainer tubes. Ficoll-Paque density-gradient centrifugation was used to isolate PBMCs, with at least 6.5 million per sample. Total RNA was extracted from PBMCs with Trizol reagent, with at least 5.5 micrograms obtained per sample. For every donor, an aliquot of PBMCs went through flow cytometry to measure the percentages of naive CD45RAhigh/CD27high T cells. The CDR3 contains 14 residues, cysteine and phenylalanine counted. The CDR3 DNA has 42 bases and is translated from base 1. The germline V gene (reference sequence) gives CDR1 as DFQATT and CDR2 as SNEGSKA. Cut back by 0 bases and 5 bases, the V and J ends lie 11 bases apart. The protocol used for the library was 5' RACE. These reads were obtained on an Illumina HiSeq 2500. The second PCR ran for roughly 7 to 12 cycles and used a J-beta primer mix along with a sample-barcoded 5' primer. A unique molecular identifier was introduced onto each TCR beta cDNA molecule by a template-switch 5' adaptor carrying 12 random nucleotides. Each sample yielded at least 2.5 million CDR3-containing paired-end reads. All of the RNA was converted into first-strand cDNA using the Mint cDNA synthesis kit, with a TRBC-specific oligonucleotide serving as the primer. Following uracil-DNA glycosylase treatment, a first 18-cycle PCR with universal primers M1SS and BC2_uni_R was performed on all cDNA. On the study's bioinformatics: For normalization, 1 million high-quality reads, each with a distinct molecular identifier, were randomly selected from each sample. Reads with shared molecular identifiers were discarded instead of being binned into consensus sequences. CDR3 identification, clonotype clustering and error correction used MiTCR with a Q25 quality threshold and the strictest error-elimination algorithm. Lower-bound total TCR beta diversity was estimated with a nonparametric unseen species model using Euler transformation. Starting from the raw public reads, TCRdb applied fastp trimming at Q25, assembled clones with MiXCR and retained in-frame beta chains. Rows merge per CDR3 protein into single entries with the most common DNA and genes. V and J calls and clone size were set by TCRdb, not the authors. The sample contains 950,000 to 1,200,000 distinct CDR3 sequences, 35% to 40% of them found a single time. About 12% of the sample rests with the top ten.

Turning to this clonotype: Its cognate antigen has yet to be identified. Base qualities are not at hand, and no much larger clone is one base apart.

The sequence is built from TRBV20-1 and TRBJ2-4, with the D gene too uncertain to name. The sequenced material came from blood. This sequence was found in a man between 18 and 35 years old in good health. In nucleotide form, the sequence is TGCAGTGCTAGAGATGAAGGGTCGGAAAACATTCAGTACTTC. The resulting protein is CSARDEGSENIQYF.